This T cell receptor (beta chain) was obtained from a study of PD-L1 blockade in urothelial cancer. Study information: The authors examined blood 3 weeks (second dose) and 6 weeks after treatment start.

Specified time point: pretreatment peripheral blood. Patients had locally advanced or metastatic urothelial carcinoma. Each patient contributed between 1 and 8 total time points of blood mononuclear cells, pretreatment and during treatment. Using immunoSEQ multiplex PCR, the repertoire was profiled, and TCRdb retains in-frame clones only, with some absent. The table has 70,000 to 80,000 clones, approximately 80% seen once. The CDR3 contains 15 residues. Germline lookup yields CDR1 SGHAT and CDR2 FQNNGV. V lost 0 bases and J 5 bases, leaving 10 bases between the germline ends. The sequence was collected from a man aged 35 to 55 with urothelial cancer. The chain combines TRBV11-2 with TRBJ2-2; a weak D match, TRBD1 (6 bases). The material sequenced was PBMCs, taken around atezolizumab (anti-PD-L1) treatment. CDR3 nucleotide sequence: TGTGCCAGCAGCTTAGACCAGGGGCGAACCGGGGAGCTGTTTTTT. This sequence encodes CASSLDQGRTGELFF.